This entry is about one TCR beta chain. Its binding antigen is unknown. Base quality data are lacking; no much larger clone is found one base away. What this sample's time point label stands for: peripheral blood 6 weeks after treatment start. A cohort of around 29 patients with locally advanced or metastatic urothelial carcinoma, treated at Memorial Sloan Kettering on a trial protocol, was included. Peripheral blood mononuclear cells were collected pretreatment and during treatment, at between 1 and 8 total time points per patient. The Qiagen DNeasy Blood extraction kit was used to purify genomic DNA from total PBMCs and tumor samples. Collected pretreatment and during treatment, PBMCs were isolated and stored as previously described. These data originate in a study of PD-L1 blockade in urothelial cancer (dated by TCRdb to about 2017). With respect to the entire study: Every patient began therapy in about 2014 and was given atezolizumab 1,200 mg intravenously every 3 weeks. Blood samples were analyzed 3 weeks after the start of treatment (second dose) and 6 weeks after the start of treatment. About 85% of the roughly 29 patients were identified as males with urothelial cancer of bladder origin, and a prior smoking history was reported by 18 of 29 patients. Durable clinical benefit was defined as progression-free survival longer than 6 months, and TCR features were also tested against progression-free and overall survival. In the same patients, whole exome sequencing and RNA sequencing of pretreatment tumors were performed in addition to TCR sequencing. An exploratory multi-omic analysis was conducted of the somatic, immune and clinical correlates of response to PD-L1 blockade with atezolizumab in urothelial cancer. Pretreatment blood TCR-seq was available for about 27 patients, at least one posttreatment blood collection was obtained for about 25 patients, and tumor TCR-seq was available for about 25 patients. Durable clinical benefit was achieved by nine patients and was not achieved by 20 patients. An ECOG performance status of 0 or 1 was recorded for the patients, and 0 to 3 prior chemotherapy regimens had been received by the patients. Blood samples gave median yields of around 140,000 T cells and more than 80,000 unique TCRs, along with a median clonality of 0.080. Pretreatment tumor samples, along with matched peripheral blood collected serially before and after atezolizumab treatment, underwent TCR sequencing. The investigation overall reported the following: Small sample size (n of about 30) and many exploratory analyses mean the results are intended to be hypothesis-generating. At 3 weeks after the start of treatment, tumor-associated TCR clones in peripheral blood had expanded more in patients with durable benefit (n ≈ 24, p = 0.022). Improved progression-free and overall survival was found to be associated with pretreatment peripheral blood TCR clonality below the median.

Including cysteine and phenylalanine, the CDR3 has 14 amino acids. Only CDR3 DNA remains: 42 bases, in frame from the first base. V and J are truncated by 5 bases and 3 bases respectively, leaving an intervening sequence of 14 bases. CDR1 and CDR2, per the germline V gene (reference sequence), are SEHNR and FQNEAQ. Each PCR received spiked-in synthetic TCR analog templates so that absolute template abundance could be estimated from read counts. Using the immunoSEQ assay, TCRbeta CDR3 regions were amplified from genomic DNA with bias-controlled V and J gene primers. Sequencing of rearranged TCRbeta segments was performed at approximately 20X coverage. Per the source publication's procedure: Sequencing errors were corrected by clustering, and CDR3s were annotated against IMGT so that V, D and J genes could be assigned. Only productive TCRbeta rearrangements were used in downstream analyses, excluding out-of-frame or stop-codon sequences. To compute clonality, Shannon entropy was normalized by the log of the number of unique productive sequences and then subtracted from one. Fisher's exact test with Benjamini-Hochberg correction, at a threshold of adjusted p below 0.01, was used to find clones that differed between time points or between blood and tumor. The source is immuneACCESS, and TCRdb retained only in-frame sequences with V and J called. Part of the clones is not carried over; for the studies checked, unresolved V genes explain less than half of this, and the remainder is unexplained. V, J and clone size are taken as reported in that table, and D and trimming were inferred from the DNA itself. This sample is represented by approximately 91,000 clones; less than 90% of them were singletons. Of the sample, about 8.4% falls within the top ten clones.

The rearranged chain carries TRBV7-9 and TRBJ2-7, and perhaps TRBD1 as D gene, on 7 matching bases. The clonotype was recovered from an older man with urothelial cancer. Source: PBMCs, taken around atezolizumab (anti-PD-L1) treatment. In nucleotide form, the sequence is TGTGCCAGCAGCCGTACAGGGGAGGACTACGAGCAGTACTTC. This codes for CASSRTGEDYEQYF.